Listed below are T cell receptor beta chains from one sample, sequenced in a study of control samples from healthy donors and cancer patients. Clones were read by immunoSEQ multiplex PCR, and TCRdb kept only the in-frame ones, dropping some. The sample yields 70,000 to 80,000 clones, about 88% seen once. The sequencing input was blood. The receptors were gathered from a woman in her fifties or sixties in good health. The CDR3 runs from the conserved cysteine through the conserved F or W. A D gene is named only where the DNA matches it firmly. Clone size, where shown, is once, few, many, or a class for clones that have expanded.

cdr3_nt cdr3_aa cdr3_length j_call d_call clone_size v_call
TGTGCCAGCAGTTTAGCGGGGGCCGGGACCGGGGAGCTGTTTTTT CASSLAGAGTGELFF 15 TRBJ2-2 NA NA TRBV28
TGTGCCAGCAGCTTAGTGGGTAGGAGCTCCTACAATGAGCAGTTCTTC CASSLVGRSSYNEQFF 16 TRBJ2-1 NA few TRBV7-6
TGTGCCAGCAGCTCTGTTAACATTCAGTACTTC CASSSVNIQYF 11 TRBJ2-4 NA NA TRBV13
TGTGCCAGCAACCTGCCGGGGGCCATGAACACTGAAGCTTTCTTT CASNLPGAMNTEAFF 15 TRBJ1-1 NA NA TRBV28
TGTGCCATGAGTTCAGCGGGAGTCGGAGATACGCAGTATTTT CAMSSAGVGDTQYF 14 TRBJ2-3 TRBD2 NA TRBV10-3
TGCGCCAGCAGCCTAGCGGGAGGGGGGGAGACCCAGTACTTC CASSLAGGGETQYF 14 TRBJ2-5 TRBD2 NA TRBV10-2
TGTGCCAGCAGTTCGCCCACCGGGGAGCTGTTTTTT CASSSPTGELFF 12 TRBJ2-2 NA NA TRBV28
TGTGCCAGCAGTTCCCACGGGACACGTCGAACTGAAGCTTTCTTT CASSSHGTRRTEAFF 15 TRBJ1-1 NA NA TRBV27
TGTGCCAGCAGGGGCCGGGGAAATGAAAAACTGTTTTTT CASRGRGNEKLFF 13 TRBJ1-4 NA NA TRBV6-5
TGCGCCAGCAGCCCCGGGAGTTTCGACTACAATGAGCAGTTCTTC CASSPGSFDYNEQFF 15 TRBJ2-1 NA NA TRBV5-1
TGTGCCAGCAGCGTAGTCAGGGGACACACTGAAGCTTTCTTT CASSVVRGHTEAFF 14 TRBJ1-1 NA NA TRBV9
TGTGCCAGCAGTGCCTCTTCTAGCGGTCACAATGAGCAGTTCTTC CASSASSSGHNEQFF 15 TRBJ2-1 TRBD2 NA TRBV6-4
TGTGCCAGCAGGGAGGACATGAACTATGGCTACACCTTC CASREDMNYGYTF 13 TRBJ1-2 NA NA TRBV6-5
TGTGCCAGCAGCGTCGACGTATCCTACGAGCAGTACTTC CASSVDVSYEQYF 13 TRBJ2-7 NA NA TRBV6-5
TGTGCCAGTAGTATAAGGGGACAGGTGAATAATCAGCCCCAGCATTTT CASSIRGQVNNQPQHF 16 TRBJ1-5 TRBD1 NA TRBV19
TGCAGTGCTAGTCGCGGGAGCTCCTACAATGAGCAGTTCTTC CSASRGSSYNEQFF 14 TRBJ2-1 TRBD2 NA TRBV20-1
TGTGCCAGCAGCTCCACGACTAGCGGAGAGACCCAGTACTTC CASSSTTSGETQYF 14 TRBJ2-5 TRBD2 once TRBV5-6
TGTGCCAGCGGGGCGTCCGGGACAGGGAATGAGCAGTTCTTC CASGASGTGNEQFF 14 TRBJ2-1 TRBD1 NA TRBV7-9
TGTGCCAGCAGTGAACTAGCGGGATTGGACAATGAGCAGTTCTTC CASSELAGLDNEQFF 15 TRBJ2-1 TRBD2 NA TRBV2
TGTGCCAGCAGCTTGGGACCGGGGAGGGACTATGGCTACACCTTC CASSLGPGRDYGYTF 15 TRBJ1-2 NA NA TRBV11-2
TGTGCCAGCTCACTGGGGAATACCTACGAGCAGTACTTC CASSLGNTYEQYF 13 TRBJ2-7 NA NA TRBV25-1
TGTGCCAGCAGGCGCCAGGGACTAGAGATTTTCAATGAGCAGTTCTTC CASRRQGLEIFNEQFF 16 TRBJ2-1 TRBD2 NA TRBV6-6
TGTGCCAGCAGCGTAGAATGGAGCAGGTCGACCCAGTACTTC CASSVEWSRSTQYF 14 TRBJ2-5 NA once TRBV9
TGCGCCAGCAGCTACCTGACGGGGAACACTGAAGCTTTCTTT CASSYLTGNTEAFF 14 TRBJ1-1 NA NA TRBV5-1
TGCGCCAGCAGCCTACTAGCGGGAGACGAGCAGTACTTC CASSLLAGDEQYF 13 TRBJ2-7 TRBD2 NA TRBV4-1
TGTGCCAGTAGTATTTCAGGGGACACTGGGTCTTACAATGAGCAGTTCTTC CASSISGDTGSYNEQFF 17 TRBJ2-1 NA NA TRBV19
TGCGCCAGCAGCTCCCTAGTAGGCGAAAAACTGTTTTTT CASSSLVGEKLFF 13 TRBJ1-4 NA NA TRBV5-1
TGTGCCAGCAGCTTAGGACAGTCTGAAGCTTTCTTT CASSLGQSEAFF 12 TRBJ1-1 NA NA TRBV7-9
TGTGCCAGCAGTTTTGCTGGGAGCGAGCAGTACTTC CASSFAGSEQYF 12 TRBJ2-7 NA NA TRBV12-3/TRBV12-4
TGTGCCAGCAGTTTTGGGTACGGGACATTTGGCTACACCTTC CASSFGYGTFGYTF 14 TRBJ1-2 NA NA TRBV28
TGTGCCACCAGTGTGGGAGAGACCCAGTACTTC CATSVGETQYF 11 TRBJ2-5 NA NA TRBV24-1
TGTGCCAGCAGCGTAGTCGCCCAGCGGAGCGAGCAGTACTTC CASSVVAQRSEQYF 14 TRBJ2-7 NA NA TRBV9
TGTGCCATCTCCGGGACAGGGCATCGGGTGGCCTACGAGCAGTACTTC CAISGTGHRVAYEQYF 16 TRBJ2-7 TRBD1 NA TRBV2
TGCGCCAGCAGCTTGGAAGGTTTGGGCGAGCAGTACTTC CASSLEGLGEQYF 13 TRBJ2-7 NA NA TRBV5-1
TGTGCCAGCAAGGCTAGCGGGAACACCGGGGAGCTGTTTTTT CASKASGNTGELFF 14 TRBJ2-2 TRBD2 NA TRBV6-5
TGTGCCAGCAGCTCTCAACAGGGCCTATCATTTTCACCCCTCCACTTT CASSSQQGLSFSPLHF 16 TRBJ1-6 NA NA TRBV5-4
TGTGCCAGCGCTAGGGGTCCTGGGGGCTCCTACGAGCAGTACTTC CASARGPGGSYEQYF 15 TRBJ2-7 NA NA TRBV6-5
TGCGCCAGCAGCCTGCAGACTAGCACAGATACGCAGTATTTT CASSLQTSTDTQYF 14 TRBJ2-3 NA NA TRBV5-1
TGTGCCAGCAAAGTGACAGGCCTCGTTTCACCCCTCCACTTT CASKVTGLVSPLHF 14 TRBJ1-6 NA NA TRBV27
TGTGCCAGCAGTGGGGGGGGCGCGGAGACCCAGTACTTC CASSGGGAETQYF 13 TRBJ2-5 NA few TRBV2
TGTGCCAGCACTAGCGGGGGGGGCCAGAACACTGAAGCTTTCTTT CASTSGGGQNTEAFF 15 TRBJ1-1 NA few TRBV13
TGTGCCAGCTCACCGAGCCGACTAGACTCCCCCGGGAGGCCCTACGAGCAGTACTTC CASSPSRLDSPGRPYEQYF 19 TRBJ2-7 TRBD2 NA TRBV18
TGTGCCAGCAGCAGAAGCGGGTCCACCGGGGAGCTGTTTTTT CASSRSGSTGELFF 14 TRBJ2-2 NA NA TRBV3-1/TRBV3-2
TGCGCCAGCAGCTTGGCTCGTGGGAGTCAGACCGGGGAGCTGTTTTTT CASSLARGSQTGELFF 16 TRBJ2-2 NA NA TRBV5-1
TGTGCCAGCAGCGCTCAGGGACTAGCGGTTTACAATGAGCAGTTCTTC CASSAQGLAVYNEQFF 16 TRBJ2-1 TRBD2 NA TRBV9
TGTGCCAGCAGTTTAAACTCGATTGGCTACACCTTC CASSLNSIGYTF 12 TRBJ1-2 NA NA TRBV28
TGTGCCAGCAGTATACAGGGGGAGCAGTACTTC CASSIQGEQYF 11 TRBJ2-7 TRBD1 few TRBV6-2/TRBV6-3
TGTGCCAGCAGTCATCCGACAGGGGACGACTATGGCTACACCTTC CASSHPTGDDYGYTF 15 TRBJ1-2 TRBD1 NA TRBV6-2/TRBV6-3
TGTGCCAGCAGCTTATGGGGCGATCGGGGCACAGATACGCAGTATTTT CASSLWGDRGTDTQYF 16 TRBJ2-3 NA once TRBV7-2
TGTGCCAGCAGCTTAGATGGGACTGAAGCTTTCTTT CASSLDGTEAFF 12 TRBJ1-1 NA NA TRBV11-2
TGTGCCAGCCAAAATTATGTTGGGCAGGGGGCAGGTGGCTACACCTTC CASQNYVGQGAGGYTF 16 TRBJ1-2 TRBD1 NA TRBV28
TGTGCCAGCAGCTTACGGAGGGGCTCGCGTGCCGAGCAGTACTTC CASSLRRGSRAEQYF 15 TRBJ2-7 NA NA TRBV11-2
TGTGCCAGTAGTGACGCGGGACTCACGGGCGAGCAGTACTTC CASSDAGLTGEQYF 14 TRBJ2-7 NA NA TRBV19